This section outlines one T cell receptor beta chain sequence together with its context. The source of the sample is a study of a mutant IDH1 vaccine in newly diagnosed glioma. Stated time point: baseline, week 1 (first vaccination visit). Treatment indicated: pre-vaccination baseline after standard-of-care therapy. The data were produced by immunoSEQ multiplex PCR, yet TCRdb's version contains in-frame clones alone and is incomplete. The repertoire has 60,000 to 85,000 clones, approximately 85% of them found once; the top ten carry about 7.5%. Here the sequenced sample was PBMCs, taken from a glioma patient treated with radiotherapy, temozolomide or both. This sequence was found in a man in his fifties with glioma.

DNA of the CDR3: TGCAGTGCTCAAGAGGGCAGGGAAGCTTTCTTT. Protein sequence: CSAQEGREAFF. The chain uses TRBV20-1 and TRBJ1-1, with D hard to call. Trimming pared 5 bases from V and 8 bases from J, leaving 12 bases between. The CDR3 runs to 11 residues. The germline CDR1 and CDR2 sequences are DFQATT and SNEGSKA (reference sequence).